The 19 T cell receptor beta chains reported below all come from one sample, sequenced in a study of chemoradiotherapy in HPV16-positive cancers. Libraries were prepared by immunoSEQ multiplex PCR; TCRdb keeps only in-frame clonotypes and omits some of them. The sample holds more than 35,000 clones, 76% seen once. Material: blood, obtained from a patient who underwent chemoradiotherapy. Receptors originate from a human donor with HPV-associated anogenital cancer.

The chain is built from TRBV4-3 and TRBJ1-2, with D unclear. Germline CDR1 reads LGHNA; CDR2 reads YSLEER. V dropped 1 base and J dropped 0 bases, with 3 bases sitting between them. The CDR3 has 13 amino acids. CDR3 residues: CASSQAANYGYTF. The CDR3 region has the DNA TGCGCCAGCAGCCAAGCGGCTAACTATGGCTACACCTTC.

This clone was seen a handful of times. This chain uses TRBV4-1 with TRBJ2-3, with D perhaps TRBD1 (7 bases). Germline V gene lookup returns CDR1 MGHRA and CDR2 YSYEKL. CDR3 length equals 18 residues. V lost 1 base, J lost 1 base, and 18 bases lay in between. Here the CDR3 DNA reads TGCGCCAGCAGCCAAGGGAGGGTGTCGGGGACAGGCACAGATACGCAGTATTTT. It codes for CASSQGRVSGTGTDTQYF.

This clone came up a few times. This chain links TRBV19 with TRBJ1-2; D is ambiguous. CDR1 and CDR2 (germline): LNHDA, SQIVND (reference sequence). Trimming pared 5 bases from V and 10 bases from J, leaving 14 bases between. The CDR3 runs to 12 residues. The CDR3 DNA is TGTGCCAGTAGTTCGGCCTGGCCGTACTACACCTTC. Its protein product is CASSSAWPYYTF.

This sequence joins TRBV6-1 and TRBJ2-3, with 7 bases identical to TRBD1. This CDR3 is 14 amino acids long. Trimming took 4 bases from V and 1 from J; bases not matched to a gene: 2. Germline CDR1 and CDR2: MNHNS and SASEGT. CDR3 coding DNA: TGTGCCAGCAGTGCTGGGACAGGCACAGATACGCAGTATTTT. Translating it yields CASSAGTGTDTQYF.

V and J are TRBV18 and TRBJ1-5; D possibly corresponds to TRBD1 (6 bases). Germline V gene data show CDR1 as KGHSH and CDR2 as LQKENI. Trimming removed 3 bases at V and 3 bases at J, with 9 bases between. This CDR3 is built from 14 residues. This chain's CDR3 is CASSPRTDNQPQHF. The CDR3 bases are TGTGCCAGCTCACCCCGGACAGACAATCAGCCCCAGCATTTT.

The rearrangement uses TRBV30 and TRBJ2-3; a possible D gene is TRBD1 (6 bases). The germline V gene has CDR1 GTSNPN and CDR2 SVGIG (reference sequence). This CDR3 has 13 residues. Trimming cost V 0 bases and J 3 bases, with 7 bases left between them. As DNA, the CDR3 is TGTGCCTGGAGTGTAGGGGGAACAGATACGCAGTATTTT. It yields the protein CAWSVGGTDTQYF.

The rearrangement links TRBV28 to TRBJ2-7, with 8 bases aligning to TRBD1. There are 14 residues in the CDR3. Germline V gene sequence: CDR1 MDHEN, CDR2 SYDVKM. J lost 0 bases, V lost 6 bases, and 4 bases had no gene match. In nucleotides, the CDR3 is TGTGCCAGCAGGACAGGGGAGGCCTCCTACGAGCAGTACTTC. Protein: CASRTGEASYEQYF.

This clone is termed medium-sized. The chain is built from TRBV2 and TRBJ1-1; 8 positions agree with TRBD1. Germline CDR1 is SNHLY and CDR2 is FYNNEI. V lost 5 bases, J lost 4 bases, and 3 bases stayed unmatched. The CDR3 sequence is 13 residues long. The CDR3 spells CASSHRGVTEAFF. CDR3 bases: TGTGCCAGCAGTCACAGGGGGGTCACTGAAGCTTTCTTT.

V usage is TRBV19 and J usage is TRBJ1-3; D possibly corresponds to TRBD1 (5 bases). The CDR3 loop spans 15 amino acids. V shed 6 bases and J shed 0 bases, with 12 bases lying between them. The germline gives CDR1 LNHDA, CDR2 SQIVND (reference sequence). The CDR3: CASRLTGDSGNTIYF. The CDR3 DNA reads TGTGCCAGTAGGCTCACAGGTGACTCTGGAAACACCATATATTTT. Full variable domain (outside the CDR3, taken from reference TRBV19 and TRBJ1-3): DGGITQSPKYLFRKEGQNVTLSCEQNLNHDAMYWYRQDPGQGLRLIYYSQIVNDFQKGDIAEGYSVSREKKESFPLTVTSAQKNPTAFYLCASRLTGDSGNTIYFGEGSWLTVV.

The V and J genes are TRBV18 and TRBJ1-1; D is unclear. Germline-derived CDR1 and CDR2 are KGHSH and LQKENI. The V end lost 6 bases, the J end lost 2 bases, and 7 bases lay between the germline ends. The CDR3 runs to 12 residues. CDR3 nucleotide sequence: TGTGCCAGCTCCCCGACAAACACTGAAGCTTTCTTT. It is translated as CASSPTNTEAFF.

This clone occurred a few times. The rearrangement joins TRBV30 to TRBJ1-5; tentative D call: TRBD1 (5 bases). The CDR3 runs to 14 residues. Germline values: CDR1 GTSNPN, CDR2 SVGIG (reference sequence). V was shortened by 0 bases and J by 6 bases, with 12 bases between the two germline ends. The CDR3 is CAWSVWGSTQPQHF. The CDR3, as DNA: TGTGCCTGGAGTGTCTGGGGGTCCACTCAGCCCCAGCATTTT.

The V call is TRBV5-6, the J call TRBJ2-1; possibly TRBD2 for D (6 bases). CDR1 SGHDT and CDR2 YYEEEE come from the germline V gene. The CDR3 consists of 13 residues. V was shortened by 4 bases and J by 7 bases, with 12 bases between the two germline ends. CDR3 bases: TGTGCCAGCAGCCCTGACGCGGGGAATGAGCAGTTCTTC. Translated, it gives CASSPDAGNEQFF.

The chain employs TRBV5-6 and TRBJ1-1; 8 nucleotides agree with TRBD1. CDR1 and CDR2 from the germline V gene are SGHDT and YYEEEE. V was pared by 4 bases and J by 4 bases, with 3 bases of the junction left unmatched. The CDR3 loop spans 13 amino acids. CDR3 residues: CASSITGGTEAFF. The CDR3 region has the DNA TGTGCCAGCAGCATTACAGGGGGCACTGAAGCTTTCTTT.

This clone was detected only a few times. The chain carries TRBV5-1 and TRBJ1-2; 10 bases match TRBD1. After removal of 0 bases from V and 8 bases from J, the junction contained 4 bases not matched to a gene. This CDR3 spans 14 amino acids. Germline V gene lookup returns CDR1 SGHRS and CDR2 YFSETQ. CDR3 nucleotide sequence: TGCGCCAGCAGCTTGGGACAGGGGGCGGTAGGCTACACCTTC. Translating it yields CASSLGQGAVGYTF.

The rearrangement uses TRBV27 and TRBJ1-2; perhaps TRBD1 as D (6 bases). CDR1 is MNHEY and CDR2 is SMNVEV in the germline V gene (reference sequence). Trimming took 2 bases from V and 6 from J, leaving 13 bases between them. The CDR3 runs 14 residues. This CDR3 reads CASSLTGLVHGYTF. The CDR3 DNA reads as TGTGCCAGCAGTTTAACAGGGCTGGTTCATGGCTACACCTTC.

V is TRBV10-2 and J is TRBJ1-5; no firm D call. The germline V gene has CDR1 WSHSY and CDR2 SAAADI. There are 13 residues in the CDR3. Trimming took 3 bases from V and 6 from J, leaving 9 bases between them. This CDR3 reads CASSDGSVQPQHF. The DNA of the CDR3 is TGCGCCAGCAGTGATGGTTCTGTTCAGCCCCAGCATTTT.

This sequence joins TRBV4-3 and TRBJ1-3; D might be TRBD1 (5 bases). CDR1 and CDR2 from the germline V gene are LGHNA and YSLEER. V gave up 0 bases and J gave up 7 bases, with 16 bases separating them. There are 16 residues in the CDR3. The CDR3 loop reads CASSQDEQGSSNTIYF. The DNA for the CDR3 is TGCGCCAGCAGCCAAGATGAGCAGGGATCTTCCAACACCATATATTTT.

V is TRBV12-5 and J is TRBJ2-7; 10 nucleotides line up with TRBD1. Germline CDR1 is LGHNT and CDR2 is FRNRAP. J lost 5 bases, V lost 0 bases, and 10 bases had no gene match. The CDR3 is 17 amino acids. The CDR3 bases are TGTGCTAGTGGTTTGGTACCTGGGGACAGGGGTCAGGACGAGCAGTACTTC. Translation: CASGLVPGDRGQDEQYF.

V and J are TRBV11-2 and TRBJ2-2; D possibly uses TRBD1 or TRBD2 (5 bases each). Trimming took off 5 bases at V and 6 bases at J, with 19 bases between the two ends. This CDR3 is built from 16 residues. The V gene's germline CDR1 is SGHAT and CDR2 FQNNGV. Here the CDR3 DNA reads TGTGCCAGCAGCCCCATCGGGACCCCCGGGGCCGGGGAGCTGTTTTTT. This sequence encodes CASSPIGTPGAGELFF.